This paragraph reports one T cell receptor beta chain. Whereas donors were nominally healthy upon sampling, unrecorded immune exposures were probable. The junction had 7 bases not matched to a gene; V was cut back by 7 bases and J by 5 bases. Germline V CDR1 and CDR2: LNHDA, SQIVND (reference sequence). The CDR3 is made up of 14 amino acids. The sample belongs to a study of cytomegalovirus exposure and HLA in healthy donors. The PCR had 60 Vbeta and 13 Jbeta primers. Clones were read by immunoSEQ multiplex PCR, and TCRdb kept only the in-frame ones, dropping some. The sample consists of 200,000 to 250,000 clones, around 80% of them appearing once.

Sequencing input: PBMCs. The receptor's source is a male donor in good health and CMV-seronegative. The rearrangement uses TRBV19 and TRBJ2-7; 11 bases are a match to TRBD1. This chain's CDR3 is CASNMGQGGNEQYF. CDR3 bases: TGTGCCAGTAATATGGGACAGGGGGGAAACGAGCAGTACTTC.